These T cell receptor beta chains were read from a single sample in a study of beta chain features in type 1 diabetes. Measured with immunoSEQ multiplex PCR; TCRdb has only the in-frame clones, and not every one. The sample lists hundreds of thousands of clones, 12% to 15% seen once, with about 6.7% in the top ten. The sample taken for sequencing was central memory CD4+ T cells from blood. The origin of the receptors is a man aged 25 to 45 in good health. Each CDR3 is given with its conserved first and last residue. D genes are given only for firm matches. The size of a clone is reported for some rows only, either as once, few or many, or as a class for expanded clones.

j_call,d_call,clone_size,v_call,cdr3_aa,cdr3_nt
TRBJ1-4,TRBD1,-,TRBV30,CASPTGNNEKLFF,TGTGCCTCGCCGACAGGGAATAATGAAAAACTGTTTTTT
TRBJ2-7,-,-,TRBV13,CASSSRPGPYEQYF,TGTGCCAGCAGTTCAAGGCCTGGTCCCTACGAGCAGTACTTC
TRBJ1-4,-,few,TRBV7-2,CASSSGAGEKLFF,TGTGCCAGCAGCTCCGGGGCTGGTGAAAAACTGTTTTTT
TRBJ2-3,-,-,TRBV19,CASSISPPGWGTYSTDTQYF,TGTGCCAGTAGTATATCGCCCCCGGGGTGGGGGACATATAGCACAGATACGCAGTATTTT
TRBJ1-3,-,-,TRBV4-2,CASSQETHENTIYF,TGTGCCAGCAGCCAGGAGACACACGAAAACACCATATATTTT
TRBJ1-2,TRBD1,few,TRBV11-3,CASSLDHRGADGYTF,TGTGCCAGCAGCTTAGATCACAGGGGCGCGGATGGCTACACCTTC
TRBJ2-4,-,few,TRBV5-1,CASSQRVGDKNIQYF,TGCGCCAGCAGCCAGCGTGTGGGGGACAAAAACATTCAGTACTTC
TRBJ1-2,-,-,TRBV6-1,CASSAGVGYGYTF,TGTGCCAGCAGTGCGGGGGTGGGCTATGGCTACACCTTC
TRBJ1-1,TRBD1,few,TRBV19,CASRQGTGRLNTEAFF,TGTGCCAGTAGACAAGGGACAGGGAGGTTGAACACTGAAGCTTTCTTT
TRBJ1-1,-,-,TRBV7-9,CASSPGSINTEAFF,TGTGCCAGCAGCCCCGGGAGTATAAACACTGAAGCTTTCTTT